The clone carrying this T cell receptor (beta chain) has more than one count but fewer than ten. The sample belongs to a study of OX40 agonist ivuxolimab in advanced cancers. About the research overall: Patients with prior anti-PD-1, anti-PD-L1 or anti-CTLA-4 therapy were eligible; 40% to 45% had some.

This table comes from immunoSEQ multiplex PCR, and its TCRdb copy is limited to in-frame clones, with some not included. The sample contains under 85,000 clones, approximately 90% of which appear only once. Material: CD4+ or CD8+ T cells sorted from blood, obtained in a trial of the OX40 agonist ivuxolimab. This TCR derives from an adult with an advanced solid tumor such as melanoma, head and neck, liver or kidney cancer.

The CDR3 sequence is CASISSRLLSGANVLTF. CDR3 nucleotides: TGTGCCAGCATCAGTAGTCGCCTTCTCTCTGGGGCCAACGTCCTGACTTTC. This chain connects TRBV7-8 to TRBJ2-6; D remains unclear. The CDR3 runs 17 residues. Trimming took off 7 bases at V and 0 bases at J, with 16 bases between the two ends. The germline V gene encodes CDR1 SGHVS and CDR2 FQNEAQ.